This entry lists 7 T cell receptor beta chains sequenced from one sample in a study of cytomegalovirus exposure and HLA in healthy donors. PCR involved 60 Vbeta and 13 Jbeta primers. TCRdb's copy holds only in-frame clones and misses some; the assay was immunoSEQ multiplex PCR. The sample carries about 160,000 clones, about 71% recorded once. The source material was PBMCs. The receptors were sampled from a woman under 40 in good health and CMV-seronegative.

This clone appeared once. This CDR3 reads CASSLTGRNQPQHF. The CDR3, as DNA: TGTGCCAGCAGTTTGACAGGACGCAATCAGCCCCAGCATTTT. The chain links TRBV2 to TRBJ1-5; tentatively, D is TRBD1 (6 bases). Trimming cost V 5 bases and J 2 bases, with 10 bases left between them. Per germline, CDR1 SNHLY and CDR2 FYNNEI. The length of the CDR3 is 14 residues.

The V gene is TRBV2, the J gene TRBJ1-5, with 10 bases fitting TRBD1. The CDR3 consists of 15 residues. V trimming: 7 bases; J trimming: 6 bases; junction bases outside the gene matches: 9. Germline CDR1 is SNHLY and CDR2 is FYNNEI. CDR3 protein: CASTETGGAGQPQHF. CDR3 nucleotides: TGTGCCAGCACCGAGACAGGGGGCGCGGGTCAGCCCCAGCATTTT.

V is TRBV10-3 and J is TRBJ2-1, with 8 bases fitting TRBD1. V was clipped by 0 bases and J by 4 bases; unmatched bases: 8. This CDR3 has 17 amino acids. Germline V CDR1 and CDR2: ENHRY, SYGVKD. The CDR3 sequence: CAISESNRDRRYNEQFF. The DNA of the CDR3 is TGTGCCATCAGTGAGTCAAATCGGGACAGGAGATACAATGAGCAGTTCTTC.

The chain recombines TRBV19 with TRBJ2-2; 9 nucleotides match TRBD1. V was pared by 6 bases and J by 7 bases, with 9 bases of the junction left unmatched. Germline loops: CDR1 LNHDA, CDR2 SQIVND (reference sequence). The CDR3 length is 15 residues. The CDR3 here is CASRTGDRVGGELFF. As DNA, the CDR3 is TGTGCCAGTAGGACGGGGGACAGGGTTGGCGGGGAGCTGTTTTTT.

V usage is TRBV9 and J usage is TRBJ1-2; D call uncertain. The CDR3 spans 15 residues. The V and J ends lost 0 bases and 4 bases respectively, with 13 bases between them. Germline loops: CDR1 SGDLS, CDR2 YYNGEE. CDR3 protein: CASSVAGLALYGYTF. The CDR3 DNA sequence: TGTGCCAGCAGCGTAGCAGGACTGGCTCTCTATGGCTACACCTTC. The variable domain in full, completed from reference TRBV9 and TRBJ1-2, reads DSGVTQTPKHLITATGQRVTLRCSPRSGDLSVYWYQQSLDQGLQFLIQYYNGEERAKGNILERFSAQQFPDLHSELNLSSLELGDSALYFCASSVAGLALYGYTFGSGTRLTVV.

In its sample, this clone was seen once. The chain carries TRBV30 and TRBJ2-3; no clear D gene. V lost 5 bases to trimming and J lost 10 bases, with 10 bases between them. There are 10 residues in the CDR3. Looked up from germline, CDR1 is GTSNPN and CDR2 is SVGIG (reference sequence). The CDR3 loop reads CAWGRSSQYF. DNA of the CDR3: TGTGCCTGGGGCAGGTCCTCGCAGTATTTT.

The gene calls are TRBV19 and TRBJ2-3; 9 bases are shared with TRBD2. CDR3 length equals 17 residues. Germline V gene data show CDR1 as LNHDA and CDR2 as SQIVND (reference sequence). After removal of 10 bases from V and 3 bases from J, the junction contained 17 bases not matched to a gene. In DNA, the CDR3 is TGTGCCACCGCGGGGGGGGCTGAGTGGGGAACGACAGATACGCAGTATTTT. Amino acids: CATAGGAEWGTTDTQYF.